A selection of T cell receptor beta chains follows, all from one sample in a study of graft-versus-host responses after intestinal transplantation. No cognate antigen is known for these TCRs. This table comes from immunoSEQ multiplex PCR, and its TCRdb copy is limited to in-frame clones, with some not included. The sample carries about 90,000 clones, roughly 80% recorded once. This specimen consisted of unstimulated CD4+ T cells sorted from spleen or lymph node cells, obtained before intestinal transplant. The receptors derive from a human donor who received an intestinal transplant. CDR3s include the opening cysteine and the closing phenylalanine or tryptophan. Fields, in order: V gene, D gene, J gene, clone size, CDR3 protein, CDR3 DNA. The D gene is left open where the match is weak. Only some rows state a clone size, as once, few, many or a class for expanded clones.

TRBV25-1,.,TRBJ1-5,few,CASSPLRNNQPQHF,TGTGCCAGCAGTCCCCTGCGGAACAATCAGCCCCAGCATTTT
TRBV9,.,TRBJ1-2,.,CAGGHYRSYGYTF,TGTGCGGGTGGACACTACCGTTCCTATGGCTACACCTTC
TRBV10-3,TRBD2,TRBJ2-1,.,CAAGLAMGEQFF,TGTGCCGCCGGACTAGCGATGGGTGAGCAGTTCTTC
TRBV5-1,TRBD2,TRBJ2-3,.,CASSSGPAGEGDTQYF,TGCGCCAGCAGCTCGGGACCAGCGGGAGAAGGGGATACGCAGTATTTT
TRBV6-5,TRBD2,TRBJ2-3,.,CASMRQRGGTDTQYF,TGTGCCAGCATGAGGCAGCGGGGTGGCACAGATACGCAGTATTTT
TRBV11-2,.,TRBJ1-2,.,CASSPNPGNGYTF,TGTGCCAGCAGCCCAAACCCAGGGAATGGCTACACCTTC
TRBV9,TRBD1,TRBJ1-2,.,CASSAPQGATNYGYTF,TGTGCCAGCAGCGCCCCACAGGGGGCCACTAACTATGGCTACACCTTC
TRBV6-4,TRBD2,TRBJ2-2,.,CATKSGVNTGELFF,TGTGCCACAAAGAGCGGGGTGAACACCGGGGAGCTGTTTTTT
TRBV27,.,TRBJ2-1,once,CASSFSAGASYNEQFF,TGTGCCAGCAGTTTCTCGGCAGGGGCCTCCTACAATGAGCAGTTCTTC
TRBV19,.,TRBJ2-7,.,CASRPTGYHLYEQYF,TGTGCCAGTAGACCTACAGGGTATCACCTCTACGAGCAGTACTTC
TRBV5-1,TRBD2,TRBJ2-7,.,CASSFGTTDYEQYF,TGCGCCAGCAGCTTCGGGACTACCGACTACGAGCAGTACTTC
TRBV5-1,.,TRBJ1-6,once,CASSSGLGDSPLHF,TGCGCCAGCAGCTCCGGACTGGGCGATTCACCCCTCCACTTT
TRBV5-1,.,TRBJ2-1,.,CASSKTGYDSYNEQFF,TGCGCCAGCAGCAAAACAGGTTATGACTCCTACAATGAGCAGTTCTTC
TRBV9,.,TRBJ2-3,.,CASRPAGLSTDTQYF,TGTGCCAGCAGGCCCGCCGGTCTCAGCACAGATACGCAGTATTTT
TRBV5-1,.,TRBJ2-7,.,CASSPGDRGRLDSYEQYF,TGCGCCAGCAGCCCTGGCGACAGAGGAAGATTGGACTCCTACGAGCAGTACTTC
TRBV4-2,TRBD1,TRBJ2-7,.,CASSLRDREDEQYF,TGTGCCAGCAGCCTCCGGGACAGGGAAGACGAGCAGTACTTC
TRBV7-2,.,TRBJ1-2,.,CASSGGQTVLYGYTF,TGTGCCAGCAGCGGCGGACAGACGGTACTCTATGGCTACACCTTC
TRBV7-2,TRBD2,TRBJ2-4,few,CASSSRREGRYF,TGTGCCAGCTCCTCTCGGCGGGAGGGCCGGTACTTC
TRBV19,.,TRBJ1-5,.,CASTSFLNQPQHF,TGTGCCAGTACCTCCTTTCTAAATCAGCCCCAGCATTTT
TRBV5-1,TRBD1,TRBJ2-5,.,CASSYRDRGLETQYF,TGCGCCAGCAGCTACCGGGACAGGGGTTTGGAGACCCAGTACTTC
TRBV9,.,TRBJ2-1,.,CASSERGGQRYNEQFF,TGTGCCAGCAGCGAGAGGGGTGGACAGCGCTACAATGAGCAGTTCTTC
TRBV28,TRBD2,TRBJ2-5,.,CASSSTSGQETQYF,TGTGCCAGCAGTTCGACTAGCGGACAAGAGACCCAGTACTTC
TRBV30,.,TRBJ1-3,many,CAWSRSGVRNTIYF,TGTGCCTGGAGTCGATCAGGGGTTAGAAACACCATATATTTT
TRBV5-6,.,TRBJ1-1,few,CASSSRRGENTEAFF,TGTGCCAGCAGCTCGAGGCGGGGGGAGAACACTGAAGCTTTCTTT
TRBV9,TRBD2,TRBJ2-1,.,CASSVRLAGYNEQFF,TGTGCCAGCAGCGTAAGGCTAGCGGGTTACAATGAGCAGTTCTTC
TRBV5-1,.,TRBJ2-7,.,CASSLGSPGYEQYF,TGCGCCAGCAGCTTGGGGTCCCCCGGCTACGAGCAGTACTTC
TRBV7-8,TRBD2,TRBJ2-3,.,CASSLRRLAGTDTQYF,TGTGCCAGCAGCTTAAGGAGGCTAGCGGGAACAGATACGCAGTATTTT
TRBV4-1,TRBD1,TRBJ1-4,.,CASSRSGQSNEKLFF,TGCGCCAGCAGCCGATCGGGACAGTCTAATGAAAAACTGTTTTTT
TRBV2,.,TRBJ1-1,.,CASSENSPEAFF,TGTGCCAGCAGTGAAAACAGTCCTGAAGCTTTCTTT
TRBV27,TRBD1,TRBJ2-5,.,CASRGTGGIHQETQYF,TGTGCCAGCAGGGGGACAGGGGGCATTCACCAAGAGACCCAGTACTTC
TRBV6-1,TRBD1,TRBJ1-5,once,CASSGVGTANQPQHF,TGTGCCAGCAGTGGGGTAGGGACAGCTAATCAGCCCCAGCATTTT
TRBV4-2,.,TRBJ1-3,.,CASSQEGPLQPSGNTIYF,TGTGCCAGCAGCCAAGAGGGCCCCTTACAGCCCTCTGGAAACACCATATATTTT
TRBV10-3,.,TRBJ2-6,once,CAISGRGPVSGANVLTF,TGTGCCATCAGCGGACGGGGTCCAGTCTCTGGGGCCAACGTCCTGACTTTC
TRBV7-2,TRBD2,TRBJ2-7,.,CASSPGLAGGWYEQYF,TGTGCCAGCAGCCCAGGACTAGCGGGAGGGTGGTACGAGCAGTACTTC
TRBV5-1,TRBD2,TRBJ2-1,.,CASSLGLAGLKEQFF,TGCGCCAGCAGCTTGGGACTAGCGGGACTGAAGGAGCAGTTCTTC
TRBV6-6,TRBD1,TRBJ1-2,once,CASIQYRGPGGYTF,TGTGCCAGCATTCAATACAGGGGGCCGGGGGGCTACACCTTC
TRBV7-9,.,TRBJ1-4,medium-sized,CASSLEYRLGEKLFF,TGTGCCAGCAGCTTAGAATACAGGCTGGGTGAAAAACTGTTTTTT
TRBV28,TRBD1,TRBJ2-4,.,CASSLQGAAKNIQYF,TGTGCCAGCAGTTTACAGGGGGCGGCCAAAAACATTCAGTACTTC
TRBV28,TRBD2,TRBJ2-1,.,CAGGLAGSNEQFF,TGTGCCGGAGGCCTAGCGGGCTCCAATGAGCAGTTCTTC
TRBV6-5,.,TRBJ2-2,.,CASSYEGGELFF,TGTGCCAGCAGTTACGAAGGGGGAGAGCTGTTTTTT
TRBV7-3,.,TRBJ2-7,.,CASSLTGSSYEQYF,TGTGCCAGCAGCTTAACTGGGAGCTCCTACGAGCAGTACTTC
TRBV6-1,.,TRBJ2-1,.,CASRALSGSEQFF,TGTGCCAGCAGGGCTCTGTCGGGAAGTGAGCAGTTCTTC
TRBV10-1,TRBD1,TRBJ2-5,.,CASSSGTGKVETQYF,TGCGCCAGCAGTTCCGGGACAGGGAAGGTGGAGACCCAGTACTTC
TRBV5-1,.,TRBJ1-1,.,CASNPTGMNTEAFF,TGCGCCAGCAACCCGACAGGCATGAACACTGAAGCTTTCTTT
TRBV4-1,TRBD2,TRBJ2-3,few,CASSQRSGGGSADTQYF,TGCGCCAGCAGCCAGCGTAGCGGGGGGGGTTCGGCAGATACGCAGTATTTT
TRBV19,.,TRBJ2-7,.,CASSIQASSYEQYF,TGTGCCAGTAGTATCCAGGCCAGCTCCTACGAGCAGTACTTC
TRBV28,.,TRBJ1-2,once,CATQDGGYGYTF,TGTGCCACTCAGGACGGAGGCTATGGCTACACCTTC
TRBV30,TRBD1,TRBJ2-7,.,CAWRRGTGGLYEQYF,TGTGCCTGGAGGCGCGGGACAGGGGGTCTTTACGAGCAGTACTTC